These 15 T cell receptor beta chains were sequenced from one sample in a study of blood T cells in healthy people across ages. A sample-barcoded 5' primer and a J-beta primer mix were used in a second PCR of roughly 7 to 11 cycles. TCRdb reanalysed the 5' RACE reads using MiXCR and keeps one entry per CDR3 protein. The sample lists 800,000 to 950,000 distinct CDR3 sequences; roughly 28% were seen once. The same specimen was also included in a second study, on T cells of mothers and their children.

The sample taken for sequencing was blood. These receptor sequences come from a woman aged 35 to 49 in good health.

This clonotype came up a few times. The genes are TRBV7-2 and TRBJ1-2; TRBD1 agrees at 8 bases. Germline values: CDR1 SGHTA, CDR2 FQGNSA. The CDR3 runs to 14 residues. With V trimmed by 5 bases and J by 5 bases, 7 bases remained unmatched. CDR3 in amino acids: CASSRGQGFYGYTF. The CDR3 DNA reads TGTGCCAGCAGCCGAGGACAGGGATTTTATGGCTACACCTTC.

The chain employs TRBV3-1 and TRBJ1-1; D call uncertain. V gave up 7 bases and J gave up 6 bases, with 21 bases separating them. Germline V CDR1 and CDR2: LGHDT, YNNKEL (reference sequence). CDR3 size: 15 residues. CDR3 amino acids: CASKSSGRVVAEAFF. In nucleotides, the CDR3 is TGTGCCAGCAAATCATCTGGACGGGTAGTGGCTGAAGCTTTCTTT.

The chain combines TRBV18 with TRBJ2-5; TRBD2 matches at 7 bases. The CDR3 runs to 14 residues. Looked up from germline, CDR1 is KGHSH and CDR2 is LQKENI. The ends lost 3 bases at V and 3 bases at J; junction bases unmatched: 4. This CDR3 is CASSPTLAEETQYF. In DNA form, the CDR3 reads TGTGCCAGCTCACCGACTCTAGCGGAAGAGACCCAGTACTTC.

This clonotype was counted a few times. This rearrangement joins TRBV30 to TRBJ1-2; no definite D call. Deletions cut 3 bases from V and 8 bases from J, with 16 bases between. The CDR3 runs 13 residues. Germline V gene data show CDR1 as GTSNPN and CDR2 as SVGIG (reference sequence). In DNA form, the CDR3 reads TGTGCCTGGAGCGACACCTCCCGCGGGGGCTACACCTTC. It encodes CAWSDTSRGGYTF.

As to this clonotype: A much larger clone differs by one base, so this may be a read error. The rearrangement uses TRBV7-6 and TRBJ2-7; no clear D gene. CDR1 is SGHVS and CDR2 is FNYEAQ in the germline V gene. This CDR3 has 14 amino acids. V lost 5 bases to trimming and J lost 7 bases, with 18 bases between them. This CDR3 is CASSRLGPFNEQYF. The CDR3 nucleotides read TGTGCCAGCAGCCGACTCGGCCCTTTCAATGAGCAGTACTTC.

Ten or more counts support this clonotype. The chain recombines TRBV20-1 with TRBJ1-6; 7 bases align to TRBD1. Trimming removed 3 bases from V and 7 bases from J; junction bases left unmatched: 12. Per the germline V gene, CDR1 is DFQATT and CDR2 is SNEGSKA (reference sequence). This CDR3 is built from 16 residues. This chain's CDR3 is CSASNGLTGRNSPLHF. The DNA of the CDR3 is TGCAGTGCTAGCAATGGGCTGACAGGGCGGAATTCACCCCTCCACTTT.

In DNA, the CDR3 is TGTGCCACTTCGGACAGCCCCTACAATGAGCAGTACTTC. Translation gives CATSDSPYNEQYF. The chain has TRBV28 and TRBJ2-4; the D gene is possibly TRBD1 (6 bases). This CDR3 comprises 13 residues. Germline V CDR1 and CDR2: MDHEN, SYDVKM. The V and J ends lost 10 bases and 13 bases respectively, with 23 bases between them.

The rearrangement links TRBV28 to TRBJ2-5; D is unresolved. CDR3 length: 13 amino acids. V lost 2 bases and J 7 bases, leaving 11 bases between the germline ends. Per germline, CDR1 MDHEN and CDR2 SYDVKM. CDR3 sequence reads: CASSLVGPPTQYF. CDR3 nucleotide sequence: TGTGCCAGCAGTTTAGTAGGGCCCCCGACCCAGTACTTC.

The V and J genes are TRBV2 and TRBJ2-3; D call uncertain. Looked up from germline, CDR1 is SNHLY and CDR2 is FYNNEI. Trimming left V 4 bases short and J 1 base short, with 12 bases between. This CDR3 has 15 amino acids. DNA for the CDR3: TGTGCCAGCAGTGCTGGCGGTCCAGGCACAGATACGCAGTATTTT. As protein: CASSAGGPGTDTQYF.

This clonotype was detected a few times. This sequence joins TRBV29-1 and TRBJ2-7; possibly TRBD1 for D (6 bases). V lost 2 bases and J 2 bases, leaving 7 bases between the germline ends. Germline loops: CDR1 SQVTM, CDR2 ANQGSEA. The CDR3 has 12 amino acids. DNA of the CDR3: TGCAGCGTTGAATGGGGGCCCTACGAGCAGTACTTC. Translating gives CSVEWGPYEQYF.

Comments on this clonotype: Since a much larger clone is just one base distant, this may be a read error. The chain employs TRBV10-3 and TRBJ1-2, with 7 bases lining up with TRBD1. The CDR3 is made up of 16 amino acids. Germline V gene lookup returns CDR1 ENHRY and CDR2 SYGVKD. This chain's CDR3 is CAVSGVTGSLADGYTF. Written as DNA, the CDR3 is TGTGCCGTCAGTGGGGTGACAGGGTCCTTAGCCGATGGCTACACCTTC.

A few counts support this clonotype. J is TRBJ1-5 and V is TRBV7-2; D is possibly TRBD1 (5 bases). This CDR3 contains 14 residues. Trimming pared 5 bases from V and 7 bases from J, leaving 15 bases between. Looked up from germline, CDR1 is SGHTA and CDR2 is FQGNSA. Here the CDR3 reads CASSLGGSEQPQHF. In DNA form, the CDR3 reads TGTGCCAGCAGCCTCGGGGGGAGCGAACAGCCCCAGCATTTT.

This clonotype came up many times. The chain joins TRBV28 to TRBJ1-2; D perhaps matches TRBD1 (5 bases). Germline values: CDR1 MDHEN, CDR2 SYDVKM. V lost 11 bases to trimming and J lost 8 bases, with 21 bases between them. This CDR3 spans 13 amino acids. CDR3: CAGQSEGPGGYTF. In DNA form, the CDR3 reads TGTGCCGGTCAAAGTGAGGGGCCGGGCGGCTACACCTTC.

This chain links TRBV7-9 with TRBJ2-2; D not resolved. In germline, CDR1 is SEHNR, CDR2 FQNEAQ (reference sequence). CDR3 length: 15 residues. The V and J ends lost 6 bases and 1 base respectively, with 12 bases between them. CDR3 region: CASSSNGQNTGELFF. In DNA, the CDR3 is TGTGCCAGCAGTTCCAATGGGCAGAACACCGGGGAGCTGTTTTTT.

Only a few counts were recorded for this clonotype. The chain joins TRBV12-3 or TRBV12-4 to TRBJ1-2; a weak D match, TRBD1 (6 bases). CDR3 size: 13 residues. V was cut by 8 bases and J by 7 bases, with 17 bases left in between. The CDR3 region is CASGISGGPGYTF. DNA of the CDR3: TGTGCCAGCGGGATCTCGGGGGGCCCTGGCTACACCTTC.